Listed below are T cell receptor beta chains from one sample, sequenced in a study of metastatic and nonmetastatic thyroid tumors. MiXCR was used by TCRdb to re-call the PCR reads. The sample comprises 90,000 or so clones, over 8.5% of which are singletons, and 8.8% rests with the top ten. Sequenced material: blood. The receptors shown here come from a female donor with papillary thyroid cancer or a benign thyroid nodule (not recorded which). Some clones in this sample may be carry-over from other donors' samples. The CDR3 runs from the conserved cysteine through the conserved F or W. Each record gives: clone size, V gene, J gene, D gene, CDR3 protein, CDR3 DNA. D genes are given only for firm matches. The size field is filled for only some rows; it gives once, few, many or a size class.

-	TRBV10-3	TRBJ1-1	-	CAISDQGNTEAFF	TGTGCCATCAGTGACCAGGGGAACACTGAAGCTTTCTTT
-	TRBV6-1	TRBJ1-4	-	CASSPWTTNEKLFF	TGTGCCAGCAGCCCTTGGACAACTAATGAAAAACTGTTTTTT
many	TRBV6-5	TRBJ1-1	-	CASSYSRGFNEAFF	TGTGCCAGCAGTTACTCGAGGGGTTTTAATGAAGCTTTCTTT
few	TRBV15	TRBJ2-2	-	CATSRRGSNTGELFF	TGTGCCACCAGCAGGCGGGGTTCGAACACCGGGGAGCTGTTTTTT
many	TRBV30	TRBJ2-1	TRBD2	CACPTSGGANNEQFF	TGTGCCTGCCCCACTAGCGGGGGGGCCAACAATGAGCAGTTCTTC
many	TRBV16	TRBJ1-1	-	CASSPLTDPNTEAFF	TGTGCCAGCAGCCCACTGACAGACCCGAACACTGAAGCTTTCTTT
few	TRBV6-4	TRBJ2-3	-	CASRKGDASTDTQYF	TGTGCCAGCAGAAAGGGGGACGCCTCCACAGATACGCAGTATTTT
many	TRBV5-1	TRBJ2-7	-	CASSLGGSSYEQYF	TGCGCCAGCAGCTTGGGGGGAAGCTCCTACGAGCAGTACTTC
many	TRBV2	TRBJ1-6	-	CASSPPVGARNSPLHF	TGTGCCAGCAGTCCTCCTGTAGGGGCGCGGAATTCACCCCTCCACTTT
many	TRBV25-1	TRBJ2-2	-	CASSGQGGDGELFF	TGTGCCAGCAGTGGTCAGGGGGGAGACGGGGAGCTGTTTTTT
many	TRBV25-1	TRBJ2-7	TRBD1	CASSPGQGNEQYF	TGTGCCAGCAGCCCGGGACAGGGCAACGAGCAGTACTTC
many	TRBV10-1	TRBJ1-2	-	CASSESRDYGYTF	TGCGCCAGCAGTGAATCCAGGGATTATGGCTACACCTTC
many	TRBV24-1	TRBJ2-3	-	CATSDSTGTGTDTQYF	TGTGCCACCAGTGACTCCACAGGGACGGGAACAGATACGCAGTATTTT
many	TRBV25-1	TRBJ2-7	-	CASSDSGTLSYEQYF	TGTGCCAGCAGTGACTCCGGGACACTATCCTACGAGCAGTACTTC
many	TRBV7-2	TRBJ1-5	TRBD1	CASSLRVRGLFSNQPQHF	TGTGCCAGCAGCTTAAGAGTGAGGGGGCTTTTCAGCAATCAGCCCCAGCATTTT
many	TRBV7-3	TRBJ1-1	-	CASSSGGTEAFF	TGTGCCAGCAGCTCGGGGGGCACTGAAGCTTTCTTT
-	TRBV7-6	TRBJ2-7	TRBD2	CASSRLTSGGAGYEQYF	TGTGCCAGCAGCCGACTGACTAGCGGCGGGGCGGGGTACGAGCAGTACTTC
-	TRBV20-1	TRBJ2-1	-	CSARDYQGGEEQFF	TGCAGTGCTAGAGATTATCAGGGGGGTGAGGAGCAGTTCTTT
-	TRBV19	TRBJ1-1	-	CASKGRNTEAFF	TGTGCCAGTAAAGGCAGGAACACTGAAGCTTTCTTT
few	TRBV2	TRBJ2-5	TRBD2	CASSTTVAGGGTQYF	TGTGCCAGCAGTACAACAGTAGCGGGGGGCGGGACCCAGTACTTC
-	TRBV5-1	TRBJ2-7	-	CASSLRPGTGADREQYF	TGCGCCAGCAGCCTCAGACCCGGTACAGGTGCCGACCGCGAGCAGTACTTC
many	TRBV7-2	TRBJ1-4	-	CASSLAGGNEKLFF	TGTGCCAGCAGCTTAGCCGGGGGGAATGAAAAACTGTTTTTT
many	TRBV19	TRBJ2-2	-	CASERKGTGELFF	TGTGCCAGTGAGAGGAAGGGCACCGGGGAGCTGTTTTTT
many	TRBV6-1	TRBJ2-7	-	CASSKTASEQYF	TGTGCCAGCAGTAAGACGGCAAGCGAGCAGTACTTC
-	TRBV7-3	TRBJ1-6	-	CASSFGSRNSPLHF	TGTGCCAGCAGCTTCGGGTCCCGTAATTCACCCCTCCACTTT
many	TRBV2	TRBJ1-2	-	CADGQYDYTF	TGTGCCGACGGACAGTATGACTACACCTTC
many	TRBV24-1	TRBJ1-3	-	CATSVKHRRSGNTIYF	TGTGCCACCAGTGTCAAACACCGCCGCTCTGGAAACACCATATATTTT
few	TRBV10-1	TRBJ1-6	TRBD1	CASSEGTAASPLHF	TGCGCCAGCAGTGAGGGGACAGCCGCTTCACCCCTCCACTTT
once	TRBV11-2	TRBJ2-5	-	CASNFIGPRLETQYF	TGTGCCAGCAACTTTATTGGACCTCGACTAGAGACCCAGTACTTC
-	TRBV19	TRBJ1-2	-	CASSIDDSYGYTF	TGTGCCAGTAGTATAGACGACAGCTATGGCTACACCTTC
medium-sized	TRBV27	TRBJ2-2	-	CASTSNTGELFF	TGTGCCAGCACGTCGAACACCGGGGAGCTGTTTTTT
many	TRBV5-1	TRBJ2-5	TRBD2	CASSLGLAAYQETQYF	TGCGCCAGCAGCTTAGGACTAGCGGCGTACCAAGAGACCCAGTACTTC
-	TRBV5-6	TRBJ2-3	TRBD1	CASSLRDSSTDTQYF	TGTGCCAGCAGCTTGAGGGACAGTAGCACAGATACGCAGTATTTT
many	TRBV6-1	TRBJ1-2	-	CASSQASGENYGYTF	TGTGCCAGCAGCCAAGCGTCAGGAGAAAACTATGGCTACACCTTC
few	TRBV9	TRBJ2-7	TRBD2	CASSPGLAEQYF	TGTGCCAGCAGTCCTGGACTAGCAGAGCAGTACTTC
-	TRBV5-6	TRBJ2-3	TRBD2	CASSPSGGNTQYF	TGTGCCAGCTCTCCTAGCGGGGGGAATACGCAGTATTTT
many	TRBV13	TRBJ2-6	TRBD2	CASSLMRSLPAGGSGANVLTF	TGTGCCAGCAGCCTAATGCGCTCTCTTCCAGCGGGGGGGTCTGGGGCCAACGTCCTGACTTTC
many	TRBV4-2	TRBJ2-2	-	CASSQNTGELFF	TGTGCCAGCAGCCAGAACACCGGGGAGCTGTTTTTT
many	TRBV29-1	TRBJ1-2	-	CSVFVGVYGYTF	TGCAGCGTGTTCGTGGGAGTCTATGGCTACACCTTC
-	TRBV7-6	TRBJ1-5	-	CASSLRVNQPQHF	TGTGCCAGCAGCTTGAGGGTGAATCAGCCCCAGCATTTT
many	TRBV9	TRBJ2-1	-	CASSVEIQNYNEQFF	TGTGCCAGCAGCGTAGAAATACAGAATTACAATGAGCAGTTCTTC
-	TRBV27	TRBJ2-2	-	CASILVPMGGELFF	TGTGCCAGCATTTTAGTCCCTATGGGCGGGGAGCTGTTTTTT